This T cell receptor (beta chain) was retrieved from a study of blood T cell repertoires in COVID-19 (dated by TCRdb to 2020 to 2022). For the study in its entirety: Samples covering the acute and convalescent phases of COVID-19 were provided by collaborators in the United States, Italy and Spain. The prospective study material was composed of cDNA or gDNA derived from T cells, B-cell-depleted T cells, or PBMCs. Deeply sampled blood TCRbeta repertoires from subjects exposed to, actively infected with, or recovered from COVID-19 were included in the dataset. The repertoires were released in a freely available public database intended as a resource for research on the immune response to SARS-CoV-2. The samples were drawn from two sources: the first 160 participants of the ongoing ImmuneRACE study, and fewer than 1,500 subjects contributed by 6 global collaborators. Nearly every sample came with metadata listing a de-identified subject ID, COVID-19 status, age in years and sex. HLA class I and class II types, where available, came from metadata supplied by the sample provider rather than from assay-based typing. Here is what the overall study found, with its caveats: How much clinical and demographic metadata was included differed by source and by participant, and the metadata was provided uncurated.

In Seattle, one collaborating source enrolled patients while the infection was active and tracked those patients longitudinally over the course of disease. Each collaborating institution followed its own protocols to collect whole blood in K2EDTA tubes. For TCRbeta analysis, collaborators shipped samples as frozen whole blood, isolated PBMCs, or DNA extracted from either of those sample types. TCRbeta CDR3 regions were amplified from genomic DNA by means of the immunoSEQ Assay, a bias-controlled multiplex PCR. The original methods were these. The number of nucleated cells in each sample was estimated from the amplification of reference gene primers within the assay. Sequence reads were collapsed and filtered to measure the absolute abundance of every unique TCRbeta CDR3 rearrangement. For each sample, productive Simpson clonality was calculated as the square root of Simpson's diversity index across productive rearrangements. TCRdb took this table from immuneACCESS and kept in-frame rearrangements with V and J called. Such tables lack part of the clones; where checked against another copy, unresolved V genes explain under half of the gap, and the rest is unexplained. V and J calls and clone size come straight from that table; D and trimming were deduced from the DNA. Within this sample are some 350,000 clones, with 89% of them counted one time only. Around 3% of the sample is in the top ten clones.

In regard to this clone: It lacks a known antigen. One base away there is no much larger clone; base qualities are not given.

Including cysteine and phenylalanine, the CDR3 has 15 amino acids. Of all the DNA, just the CDR3 is kept, 45 bases in frame from base 1. Germline trimming: 3 bases from V, 4 bases from J; junction bases outside gene matches: 5. The germline V gene encodes CDR1 LGHDT and CDR2 YNNKEL (reference sequence). This sequence originates from a young woman with COVID-19, enrolled during active disease. The sequence is built from TRBV3-1 (or the pseudogene TRBV3-2) and TRBJ1-1, and TRBD1 matches 10 of the central bases. Material: peripheral blood. For the CDR3, the sequence is CASSHLGQGITEAFF. The nucleotides are TGTGCCAGCAGCCACTTGGGACAGGGGATCACTGAAGCTTTCTTT.